These 30 T cell receptor beta chains originate from one sample sequenced in a study of blood T cell repertoires in COVID-19. This table comes from immunoSEQ multiplex PCR, and its TCRdb copy is limited to in-frame clones, with some not included. The sample records 90,000 to 130,000 clones, roughly four fifths being singletons. Sequences were obtained from peripheral blood. The receptors derive from a woman aged 60 to 75 with acute or convalescent COVID-19.

The rearrangement joins TRBV3-1 (or the pseudogene TRBV3-2) to TRBJ2-3; D unclear. V was shortened by 0 bases and J by 5 bases, with 6 bases between the two germline ends. CDR1 LGHDT and CDR2 YNNKEL come from the germline V gene (reference sequence). There are 13 residues in the CDR3. The CDR3 sequence: CASSQDLGDTQYF. CDR3 nucleotide sequence: TGTGCCAGCAGCCAAGATCTAGGAGATACGCAGTATTTT.

The J gene is TRBJ1-6, the V gene TRBV19; possibly TRBD1 for D (6 bases). Germline V gene data show CDR1 as LNHDA and CDR2 as SQIVND (reference sequence). Trimming left V 5 bases short and J 3 bases short, with 8 bases between. The CDR3 spans 14 residues. CDR3 DNA sequence: TGTGCCAGTAGTGGGGGCTACTATAATTCACCCCTCCACTTT. This translates into CASSGGYYNSPLHF.

CDR3 DNA sequence: TGTGCCAGCAGTTTTCTGGCGACTAGCGGGCTGGAGACCCAGTACTTC. It yields the protein CASSFLATSGLETQYF. The genes are TRBV27 and TRBJ2-5, with 10 bases matching TRBD2. The ends lost 3 bases at V and 5 bases at J; junction bases unmatched: 9. There are 16 residues in the CDR3. Germline values: CDR1 MNHEY, CDR2 SMNVEV (reference sequence).

The chain employs TRBV9 and TRBJ1-1; no clear D. Germline V gene data show CDR1 as SGDLS and CDR2 as YYNGEE. V lost 3 bases and J lost 2, with 8 bases in between. This CDR3 comprises 13 residues. CDR3 nucleotide sequence: TGTGCCAGCAGCGAGGCAGGAAACACTGAAGCTTTCTTT. Its translation: CASSEAGNTEAFF.

The chain has TRBV18 and TRBJ2-7; TRBD1 matches 7 bases. CDR1 and CDR2 from the germline V gene are KGHSH and LQKENI. V shed 3 bases, J shed 5 bases, and the junction held 10 bases outside the gene matches. The CDR3 length is 15 residues. The CDR3 sequence is CASSPPPTGRDEQYF. The CDR3 bases are TGTGCCAGCTCACCGCCACCGACAGGGCGGGACGAGCAGTACTTC.

The gene calls are TRBV24-1 and TRBJ1-4, with D possibly being TRBD1 (5 bases). Germline values: CDR1 KGHDR, CDR2 SFDVKD. The CDR3 is 15 residues long. V was cut by 3 bases and J by 4 bases, with 11 bases left in between. CDR3 sequence (DNA): TGTGCCACCAGTGATAGACAGAACAATAATGAAAAACTGTTTTTT. Amino acids: CATSDRQNNNEKLFF.

The J gene is TRBJ2-5, the V gene TRBV5-6; no definite D call. V lost 0 bases, J lost 3 bases, and 15 bases lay in between. Germline assignment: CDR1 SGHDT and CDR2 YYEEEE. There are 16 residues in the CDR3. CDR3 DNA sequence: TGTGCCAGCAGCTTGGTCCGGCTAGACGCCAAAGAGACCCAGTACTTC. Amino acids: CASSLVRLDAKETQYF.

The chain carries TRBV18 and TRBJ2-7; D uncertain. V gave up 3 bases and J gave up 3 bases, with 12 bases separating them. The CDR3 runs 14 residues. Germline loops: CDR1 KGHSH, CDR2 LQKENI. CDR3 coding DNA: TGTGCCAGCTCACCCCGCCTCACTTTCTACGAGCAGTACTTC. Residues: CASSPRLTFYEQYF. The full variable domain, with the rest looked up from reference TRBV18 and TRBJ2-7, is NAGVMQNPRHLVRRRGQEARLRCSPMKGHSHVYWYRQLPEEGLKFMVYLQKENIIDESGMPKERFSAEFPKEGPSILRIQQVVRGDSAAYFCASSPRLTFYEQYFGPGTRLTVT.

The V gene is TRBV24-1, the J gene TRBJ2-2; the D gene is possibly TRBD1 (5 bases). V was shortened by 7 bases and J by 0 bases, with 8 bases between the two germline ends. The CDR3 contains 14 residues. CDR1 is KGHDR and CDR2 is SFDVKD in the germline V gene. CDR3 bases: TGTGCCACCAGGGGGCAGGCGAACACCGGGGAGCTGTTTTTT. Translation gives CATRGQANTGELFF.

The chain couples TRBV7-3 to TRBJ2-7; TRBD1 aligns across 10 bases. Germline V CDR1 and CDR2: SGHTA, FQGTGA. CDR3 length: 15 amino acids. Trimming took 4 bases from V and 3 from J; bases not matched to a gene: 6. The CDR3 loop reads CASSSPGTGVYEQYF. As DNA, the CDR3 is TGTGCCAGCAGCTCACCTGGGACAGGGGTCTACGAGCAGTACTTC.

This clone was detected only once. V usage is TRBV7-6 and J usage is TRBJ1-1; 9 bases agree with TRBD1. CDR3 length: 13 residues. The junction had 1 base not matched to a gene; V was cut back by 1 base and J by 7 bases. The V gene's germline CDR1 is SGHVS and CDR2 FNYEAQ. The DNA for the CDR3 is TGTGCCAGCAGCTTAGGACAGGGGGGTGAAGCTTTCTTT. Protein product: CASSLGQGGEAFF.

The rearrangement links TRBV4-3 to TRBJ2-1; maybe TRBD2 (5 bases). The V gene's germline CDR1 is LGHNA and CDR2 YSLEER. There are 16 residues in the CDR3. The germline V and J ends were trimmed by 0 bases and 4 bases, with 13 bases remaining between them. CDR3 in amino acids: CASSQESGSLYNEQFF. The CDR3 DNA reads TGCGCCAGCAGCCAAGAAAGCGGATCGCTATACAATGAGCAGTTCTTC.

This clone appeared once. This rearrangement joins TRBV9 to TRBJ2-5; 8 bases are shared with TRBD2. The germline V gene has CDR1 SGDLS and CDR2 YYNGEE. This CDR3 spans 16 amino acids. J lost 5 bases, V lost 2 bases, and 11 bases had no gene match. The CDR3: CASSVGLVVRQETQYF. The CDR3 DNA reads TGTGCCAGCAGCGTGGGACTAGTCGTCCGCCAGGAGACCCAGTACTTC.

A few counts support this clone. The chain links TRBV5-1 to TRBJ1-1; D call uncertain. Trimming cost V 4 bases and J 0 bases, with 10 bases left between them. The CDR3 covers 14 residues. CDR1 SGHRS and CDR2 YFSETQ come from the germline V gene. The chain's CDR3 is CASSLETLNTEAFF. The CDR3 nucleotides read TGCGCCAGCAGCCTCGAAACACTGAACACTGAAGCTTTCTTT.

V gene TRBV19 combines with J gene TRBJ2-1; 11 nucleotides match TRBD2. Trimming cost V 10 bases and J 4 bases; bases outside gene matches: 6. The germline V gene encodes CDR1 LNHDA and CDR2 SQIVND (reference sequence). The CDR3 has 14 amino acids. The CDR3 is CATDPSGGYNEQFF. The DNA for the CDR3 is TGTGCCACCGACCCTAGCGGGGGGTACAATGAGCAGTTCTTC.

The J gene is TRBJ1-1, the V gene TRBV7-3; unclear D gene. Germline CDR1 and CDR2: SGHTA and FQGTGA. The CDR3 covers 15 residues. Deletions cut 2 bases from V and 4 bases from J, with 14 bases between. DNA for the CDR3: TGTGCCAGCAGCTTAGAGGGCCGCAGGCCCACTGAAGCTTTCTTT. Its translation is CASSLEGRRPTEAFF.

V is TRBV18 and J is TRBJ1-2, with 9 bases matching TRBD1. The CDR3 is 14 amino acids. The germline V gene encodes CDR1 KGHSH and CDR2 LQKENI. The trim removed 3 bases at V and 7 bases at J, leaving 6 bases unmatched. The DNA for the CDR3 is TGTGCCAGCTCACCGGAGGACAGGGGTAGTGGCTACACCTTC. Residues: CASSPEDRGSGYTF. Complete variable domain (other parts from reference TRBV18 and TRBJ1-2): NAGVMQNPRHLVRRRGQEARLRCSPMKGHSHVYWYRQLPEEGLKFMVYLQKENIIDESGMPKERFSAEFPKEGPSILRIQQVVRGDSAAYFCASSPEDRGSGYTFGSGTRLTVV.

This CDR3 is CASSRGQGTDTQYF. In DNA, the CDR3 is TGTGCCAGCAGTCGAGGACAGGGAACGGATACGCAGTATTTT. The rearrangement joins TRBV7-9 to TRBJ2-3, with 8 bases aligning to TRBD1. Germline trimming cut 6 bases from V and 6 bases from J; bases unmatched to any gene: 8. CDR3 length: 14 residues. Germline V gene data show CDR1 as SEHNR and CDR2 as FQNEAQ (reference sequence).

This clone was observed once. V gene TRBV11-3 combines with J gene TRBJ2-5, with D tentatively TRBD2 (7 bases). Germline V CDR1 and CDR2: SGHNT, YENEEA. CDR3 length: 14 residues. V was cut by 7 bases and J by 5 bases, with 17 bases left in between. CDR3 residues: CASKPGRGGETQYF. The DNA of the CDR3 is TGTGCCAGCAAGCCGGGCAGGGGAGGGGAGACCCAGTACTTC.

This clone was seen repeatedly, ten times or more. This CDR3 is CASSPDRDSPLHF. As DNA, the CDR3 is TGTGCCAGCAGCCCAGACAGGGACTCACCCCTCCACTTT. The genes are TRBV5-6 and TRBJ1-6; 7 nucleotides match TRBD1. CDR1 is SGHDT, CDR2 YYEEEE, per germline. This CDR3 is 13 amino acids long. The trim removed 4 bases at V and 10 bases at J, leaving 5 bases unmatched.

The rearrangement joins TRBV24-1 to TRBJ2-2; 8 bases fit TRBD1. This CDR3 region has 15 residues. Germline V lookup: CDR1 KGHDR, CDR2 SFDVKD. Trimming cost V 2 bases and J 9 bases; bases outside gene matches: 7. CDR3 nucleotide sequence: TGTGCCACCAGTGATTCCCGGACAGGGAGGCGGGAGCTGTTTTTT. This codes for CATSDSRTGRRELFF.

The V call is TRBV9, the J call TRBJ1-2; no reliable D call. This CDR3 region has 8 residues. Germline assignment: CDR1 SGDLS and CDR2 YYNGEE. The CDR3, as DNA: TGTGCAGCTCGGAGTTACACCTTC. Its translation is CAARSYTF.

This clone turned up a few times. The V and J genes are TRBV7-2 and TRBJ1-1; 7 bases are shared with TRBD1. In germline, CDR1 is SGHTA, CDR2 FQGNSA. Unmatched junction bases numbered 5, after V lost 5 bases and J lost 2 bases. The length of the CDR3 is 14 residues. DNA of the CDR3: TGTGCCAGCAGCATAGGACAGGACAACACTGAAGCTTTCTTT. This translates into CASSIGQDNTEAFF. Variable domain in full (rest from reference TRBV7-2 and TRBJ1-1): GAGVSQSPSNKVTEKGKDVELRCDPISGHTALYWYRQSLGQGLEFLIYFQGNSAPDKSGLPSDRFSAERTGGSVSTLTIQRTQQEDSAVYLCASSIGQDNTEAFFGQGTRLTVV.

The V gene is TRBV7-9, the J gene TRBJ1-2; D is unclear. Per germline, CDR1 SEHNR and CDR2 FQNEAQ (reference sequence). Trimming cost V 4 bases and J 4 bases, with 10 bases left between them. This CDR3 has 13 amino acids. CDR3 DNA sequence: TGTGCCAGCAGCTCCGGGTCCCCCTATGGCTACACCTTC. It is translated as CASSSGSPYGYTF.

The chain joins TRBV2 to TRBJ1-2; 9 bases map to TRBD1. The CDR3 is 14 amino acids. Trimming removed 3 bases from V and 7 bases from J; junction bases left unmatched: 6. CDR1 SNHLY and CDR2 FYNNEI come from the germline V gene. The CDR3 DNA sequence: TGTGCCAGCAGTGACGGACAGGGGTTGGGTGGCTACACCTTC. The encoded protein is CASSDGQGLGGYTF. The whole variable domain, remainder taken from reference TRBV2 and TRBJ1-2, is EPEVTQTPSHQVTQMGQEVILRCVPISNHLYFYWYRQILGQKVEFLVSFYNNEISEKSEIFDDQFSVERPDGSNFTLKIRSTKLEDSAMYFCASSDGQGLGGYTFGSGTRLTVV.

The J gene is TRBJ2-3, the V gene TRBV6-6; D is ambiguous. V lost 4 bases, J lost 0 bases, and 5 bases lay in between. The length of the CDR3 is 13 residues. Germline CDR1 reads MNHNY; CDR2 reads SVGAGI (reference sequence). As DNA, the CDR3 is TGTGCCAGCAGTTTGACTAGCACAGATACGCAGTATTTT. Translated: CASSLTSTDTQYF.

The chain couples TRBV10-3 to TRBJ2-5; 14 bases map to TRBD2. The CDR3 extends over 15 amino acids. V trimming: 8 bases; J trimming: 2 bases; junction bases outside the gene matches: 4. Germline loops: CDR1 ENHRY, CDR2 SYGVKD. CDR3 in amino acids: CAIGTSGGVQETQYF. As DNA, the CDR3 is TGTGCCATCGGGACTAGCGGGGGTGTACAAGAGACCCAGTACTTC.

The genes are TRBV3-1 (or the pseudogene TRBV3-2) and TRBJ2-7, with a tentative D call TRBD1 (6 bases). V was pared by 6 bases and J by 5 bases, with 14 bases between. The CDR3 contains 13 residues. Germline loops: CDR1 LGHDT, CDR2 YNNKEL (reference sequence). The DNA for the CDR3 is TGTGCCAGCAGTCGACAGGTATCCGACGAGCAGTACTTC. Protein sequence: CASSRQVSDEQYF.

The genes are TRBV12-5 and TRBJ1-2, with 8 bases aligning to TRBD1. Germline loops: CDR1 LGHNT, CDR2 FRNRAP. Unmatched junction bases numbered 9, after V lost 4 bases and J lost 2 bases. The CDR3 consists of 16 residues. The CDR3 loop is CASGSARGRANYGYTF. The DNA of the CDR3 is TGTGCTAGTGGTTCGGCCAGGGGGCGAGCGAACTATGGCTACACCTTC.

The V gene is TRBV12-3 or TRBV12-4, the J gene TRBJ1-2, with 7 bases matching TRBD1. The length of the CDR3 is 13 residues. The V and J ends lost 5 bases and 4 bases, in that order; junction bases with no gene match: 4. The CDR3: CASSTTGIYGYTF. The DNA for the CDR3 is TGTGCCAGCAGTACGACAGGGATCTATGGCTACACCTTC.